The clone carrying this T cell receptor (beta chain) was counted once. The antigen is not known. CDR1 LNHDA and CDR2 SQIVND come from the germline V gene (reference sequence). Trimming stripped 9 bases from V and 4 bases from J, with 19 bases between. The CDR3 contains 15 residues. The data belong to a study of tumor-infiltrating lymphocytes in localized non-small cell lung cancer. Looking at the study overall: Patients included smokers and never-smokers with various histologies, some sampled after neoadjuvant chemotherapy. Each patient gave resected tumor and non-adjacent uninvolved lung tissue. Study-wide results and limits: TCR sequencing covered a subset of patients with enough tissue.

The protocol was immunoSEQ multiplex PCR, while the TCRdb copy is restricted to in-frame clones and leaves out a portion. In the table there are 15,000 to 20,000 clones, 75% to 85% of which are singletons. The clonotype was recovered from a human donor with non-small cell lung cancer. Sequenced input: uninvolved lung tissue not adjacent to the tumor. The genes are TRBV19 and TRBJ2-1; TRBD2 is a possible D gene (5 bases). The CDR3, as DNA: TGTGCCAGCCCCGCCATACGGGAAAGGTACAATGAGCAGTTCTTC. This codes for CASPAIRERYNEQFF. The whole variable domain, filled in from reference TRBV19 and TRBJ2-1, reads DGGITQSPKYLFRKEGQNVTLSCEQNLNHDAMYWYRQDPGQGLRLIYYSQIVNDFQKGDIAEGYSVSREKKESFPLTVTSAQKNPTAFYLCASPAIRERYNEQFFGPGTRLTVL.